Sequencing of this TCR beta chain was carried out in a study of molecular identifiers for immune sequencing clone quantification. TCRdb itself ran the PCR reads through MiXCR, one entry per CDR3 protein. This sample yields a few hundred thousand distinct CDR3 sequences, of which about 26% are seen a single time; around 0.79% belongs to the top ten. CDR3 length: 17 amino acids. Germline CDR1 reads WNHNN; CDR2 reads SYGVQD (reference sequence). Trimming took off 1 base at V and 3 bases at J, with 17 bases between the two ends. Broader study findings: Sizes of clones that are highly expanded could be underestimated (if identical TCR molecules share a barcode).

This clonotype appeared a few times. Antigen unknown. This TCR derives from a human donor in good health. Some libraries in this study had Jurkat cell RNA spiked in. The specimen was naive CD8+ T cells from blood, with Jurkat cell RNA spiked in. Regarding subset: FACS-sorted CD8+CD4-CCR7+CD45RA+ naive T cells. The V gene is TRBV10-1, the J gene TRBJ2-3, with unresolved D. CDR3 in amino acids: CASSELPSFDGTDTQYF. The CDR3 DNA reads TGCGCCAGCAGTGAGTTACCGTCCTTCGATGGAACAGATACGCAGTATTTT.